This T cell receptor (beta chain) was obtained from a study of blood T cell repertoires in COVID-19. The wider study: Donors in the United States, Italy and Spain gave samples during acute or convalescent COVID-19.

This CDR3 is built from 13 residues. With 3 bases removed from V and 4 bases from J, the gap between germline ends came to 7 bases. CDR1 and CDR2 (germline): LNHDA, SQIVND (reference sequence). Original data processing: From reference gene primer amplification, estimates of nucleated cell counts were derived. Measured with immunoSEQ multiplex PCR; TCRdb has only the in-frame clones, and not every one. That table is the source of V, J and clone size, and D and trimming were worked out from the DNA. The sample lists about 120,000 clones; approximately 80% were seen once. The receptor comes from a human donor in a cohort sampled during active COVID-19. V gene TRBV19 combines with J gene TRBJ1-3; D unclear. Sequencing was performed on peripheral blood. The CDR3 loop is CASSIGQGNTIYF. The CDR3 DNA follows: TGTGCCAGTAGTATTGGGCAGGGAAACACCATATATTTT.